The 20 T cell receptor beta chains below come from one sample, sequenced in a study of T cell repertoires in cytomegalovirus infection. TCRdb reprocessed the reads with MiXCR, giving one entry per CDR3 protein. The sample has about 310,000 distinct CDR3 sequences, 15% to 20% seen once. Sequenced input: PBMCs. The receptors stem from a human donor in good health (CMV status not recorded). Some clones in this sample may be carry-over from other donors' samples.

This clonotype appeared many times. The chain links TRBV10-3 to TRBJ2-7; D unresolved. V lost 5 bases to trimming and J lost 7 bases, with 15 bases between them. The germline V gene encodes CDR1 ENHRY and CDR2 SYGVKD. This CDR3 is built from 13 residues. CDR3 bases: TGTGCCATCAGTCCCCGAGAGGCGCGGGAGCAGTACTTC. Residues: CAISPREAREQYF.

This chain uses TRBV15 with TRBJ2-6; TRBD1 agrees at 7 bases. Per the germline V gene, CDR1 is LNHNV and CDR2 is YYDKDF (reference sequence). The trim removed 5 bases at V and 2 bases at J, leaving 12 bases unmatched. The CDR3 length is 18 residues. In DNA form, the CDR3 reads TGTGCCACCAGCGTCGGAGGAACAGGGGCGGCTGGGGCCAACGTCCTGACTTTC. Translated, it gives CATSVGGTGAAGANVLTF.

This clonotype was seen a handful of times. CDR3 loop: CASSAVRDTHSYNEQFF. CDR3 bases: TGTGCCAGCAGCGCGGTCCGGGACACCCACTCCTACAATGAGCAGTTCTTC. This chain connects TRBV11-3 to TRBJ2-1; D might be TRBD1 (6 bases). The V end lost 5 bases, the J end lost 0 bases, and 17 bases lay between the germline ends. This CDR3 is 17 amino acids long. The germline CDR1 and CDR2 sequences are SGHNT and YENEEA.

This clonotype was observed many times. This chain joins TRBV10-3 and TRBJ1-5; a weak D match, TRBD1 (5 bases). The CDR3 consists of 14 residues. V was trimmed by 3 bases and J by 0 bases, leaving 6 bases between them. Germline CDR1 reads ENHRY; CDR2 reads SYGVKD. The CDR3 DNA follows: TGTGCCATCAGTGAACAGGTTAGCAATCAGCCCCAGCATTTT. It specifies CAISEQVSNQPQHF.

This clonotype has just a few counts. This chain links TRBV10-3 with TRBJ1-5; D call uncertain. Germline-derived CDR1 and CDR2 are ENHRY and SYGVKD. Trimming pared 9 bases from V and 3 bases from J, leaving 12 bases between. CDR3 length: 13 amino acids. The DNA of the CDR3 is TGTGCCATAGCGGGGAGCGTCAATCAGCCCCAGCATTTT. This gives the protein CAIAGSVNQPQHF.

This clonotype has more than one count but fewer than ten. The rearrangement links TRBV6-5 to TRBJ1-1; 7 bases line up with TRBD1. Trimming at V came to 6 bases and at J to 1 base, leaving 8 bases not matched to a gene. Germline V gene lookup returns CDR1 MNHEY and CDR2 SVGAGI. This CDR3 is built from 15 residues. CDR3 sequence (DNA): TGTGCCAGCAGCCGGACAGGAAAAGGGAACACTGAAGCTTTCTTT. Translation: CASSRTGKGNTEAFF.

This clonotype was counted between two and nine times. V is TRBV20-1 and J is TRBJ1-1; no clear D. Germline CDR1 DFQATT, CDR2 SNEGSKA (reference sequence). The CDR3 is 13 amino acids. CDR3 sequence (DNA): TGCAGCGCACTACACCCGATGAACACTGAAGCTTTCTTT. Translation gives CSALHPMNTEAFF.

J is TRBJ2-1 and V is TRBV28, with 11 bases that match TRBD2. The CDR3 covers 12 residues. The J segment lost 13 bases and the V segment lost 2 bases, leaving 1 base of the junction unmatched. CDR1 is MDHEN and CDR2 is SYDVKM in the germline V gene. In DNA, the CDR3 is TGTGCCAGCAGTTTAGGGACTAGCGGACAGTTCTTC. Amino acids: CASSLGTSGQFF.

The V call is TRBV7-9, the J call TRBJ2-7, with unresolved D. V shed 3 bases and J shed 2 bases, with 11 bases lying between them. CDR3 length: 14 amino acids. The germline gives CDR1 SEHNR, CDR2 FQNEAQ (reference sequence). The CDR3 DNA sequence: TGTGCCAGCAGCTTGGGCCGAGAACCCTACGAGCAGTACTTC. The encoded protein is CASSLGREPYEQYF.

Many counts were recorded for this clonotype. This chain uses TRBV6-1 with TRBJ1-1; tentative D call: TRBD1 (6 bases). V was trimmed by 5 bases and J by 1 base, leaving 11 bases between them. This CDR3 is built from 14 residues. Per the germline V gene, CDR1 is MNHNS and CDR2 is SASEGT. The chain's CDR3 is CASSFPGQNTEAFF. Here the CDR3 DNA reads TGTGCCAGCAGTTTTCCGGGACAGAACACTGAAGCTTTCTTT.

This clonotype appeared many times. The gene calls are TRBV7-2 and TRBJ1-1; no clear D gene. The CDR3 extends over 17 amino acids. Per germline, CDR1 SGHTA and CDR2 FQGNSA. V lost 1 base and J lost 1, with 16 bases in between. The CDR3 nucleotides are TGTGCCAGCAGCTTAGGTGGAGGAGGTAGCCCGAACACTGAAGCTTTCTTT. This gives the protein CASSLGGGGSPNTEAFF.

The CDR3 region has the DNA TGTGCCAGCAGCGGACAGGGGGCTTTAGGCCGCTATGGCTACACCTTC. Protein product: CASSGQGALGRYGYTF. The chain links TRBV28 to TRBJ1-2, with 11 bases aligning to TRBD1. The CDR3 sequence is 16 residues long. Germline V CDR1 and CDR2: MDHEN, SYDVKM. After removal of 6 bases from V and 4 bases from J, the junction contained 10 bases not matched to a gene.

This clonotype was observed a few times. V is TRBV19 and J is TRBJ2-5, with D hard to call. Trimming took 3 bases from V and 2 from J, leaving 7 bases between them. The CDR3 runs to 13 residues. Per the germline V gene, CDR1 is LNHDA and CDR2 is SQIVND (reference sequence). The CDR3 protein is CASSIAEQETQYF. The CDR3 nucleotides are TGTGCCAGTAGTATTGCAGAGCAAGAGACCCAGTACTTC. The full variable domain, completed using reference TRBV19 and TRBJ2-5, is DGGITQSPKYLFRKEGQNVTLSCEQNLNHDAMYWYRQDPGQGLRLIYYSQIVNDFQKGDIAEGYSVSREKKESFPLTVTSAQKNPTAFYLCASSIAEQETQYFGPGTRLLVL.

This clonotype was seen a handful of times. The V gene is TRBV27, the J gene TRBJ1-6; 7 nucleotides match TRBD1. The CDR3 sequence is 16 residues long. Trimming at V came to 6 bases and at J to 4 bases, leaving 9 bases not matched to a gene. Germline V lookup: CDR1 MNHEY, CDR2 SMNVEV (reference sequence). CDR3 nucleotides: TGTGCCAGCAGCTTCTCCGCAGGGGGTTATAATTCACCCCTCCACTTT. This codes for CASSFSAGGYNSPLHF.

This clonotype was observed many times. The CDR3 region is CASSLSGSDYGYTF. The CDR3 DNA reads TGTGCCAGCAGCTTAAGCGGATCAGACTATGGCTACACCTTC. The chain has TRBV7-9 and TRBJ1-2; D not certain. V gave up 2 bases and J gave up 3 bases, with 10 bases separating them. Germline V CDR1 and CDR2: SEHNR, FQNEAQ (reference sequence). There are 14 residues in the CDR3.

This clonotype came up many times. This chain joins TRBV7-2 and TRBJ1-5; D gene uncertain. Per germline, CDR1 SGHTA and CDR2 FQGNSA. The CDR3 contains 14 residues. Trimming took 5 bases from V and 7 from J, leaving 15 bases between them. The CDR3 DNA reads as TGTGCCAGCAGCAGATTTGGAAGGGAACAGCCCCAGCATTTT. Protein product: CASSRFGREQPQHF.

This rearrangement joins TRBV7-9 to TRBJ2-5; 8 bases are a match to TRBD1. Looked up from germline, CDR1 is SEHNR and CDR2 is FQNEAQ (reference sequence). The trim removed 6 bases at V and 5 bases at J, leaving 11 bases unmatched. The CDR3 totals 15 residues. The CDR3 spells CASSHNRGLSETQYF. In DNA form, the CDR3 reads TGTGCCAGCAGTCACAACAGGGGGTTATCGGAGACCCAGTACTTC.

The chain combines TRBV11-2 with TRBJ2-7; weak D call: TRBD2 (5 bases). This CDR3 has 15 amino acids. Germline values: CDR1 SGHAT, CDR2 FQNNGV. Between the trimmed V and J ends, which lost 6 bases and 2 bases, there was a span of 17 bases. The DNA of the CDR3 is TGTGCCAGCAGTCACCTGAGGGCGCGGACCTACGAGCAGTACTTC. This encodes CASSHLRARTYEQYF.

This clonotype appeared many times. The chain is built from TRBV7-2 and TRBJ1-5; tentative D call: TRBD1 (5 bases). Germline assignment: CDR1 SGHTA and CDR2 FQGNSA. This CDR3 has 15 residues. V lost 1 base and J 9 bases, leaving 16 bases between the germline ends. The CDR3 coding sequence is TGTGCCAGCAGCTTAGAGCGGGGCGTCGGTTCGCCCCAGCATTTT. Residues: CASSLERGVGSPQHF.

The table lists this clonotype with a few counts. The chain employs TRBV7-2 and TRBJ1-1, with TRBD1 matching 9 bases. The V gene end was trimmed by 5 bases and the J gene end by 5 bases; junction bases not matched to a gene: 12. The CDR3 spans 16 residues. CDR1 is SGHTA and CDR2 is FQGNSA in the germline V gene. As DNA, the CDR3 is TGTGCCAGCAGCGCAGGGACAGGGACCCCCCGGACTGAAGCTTTCTTT. It yields the protein CASSAGTGTPRTEAFF.